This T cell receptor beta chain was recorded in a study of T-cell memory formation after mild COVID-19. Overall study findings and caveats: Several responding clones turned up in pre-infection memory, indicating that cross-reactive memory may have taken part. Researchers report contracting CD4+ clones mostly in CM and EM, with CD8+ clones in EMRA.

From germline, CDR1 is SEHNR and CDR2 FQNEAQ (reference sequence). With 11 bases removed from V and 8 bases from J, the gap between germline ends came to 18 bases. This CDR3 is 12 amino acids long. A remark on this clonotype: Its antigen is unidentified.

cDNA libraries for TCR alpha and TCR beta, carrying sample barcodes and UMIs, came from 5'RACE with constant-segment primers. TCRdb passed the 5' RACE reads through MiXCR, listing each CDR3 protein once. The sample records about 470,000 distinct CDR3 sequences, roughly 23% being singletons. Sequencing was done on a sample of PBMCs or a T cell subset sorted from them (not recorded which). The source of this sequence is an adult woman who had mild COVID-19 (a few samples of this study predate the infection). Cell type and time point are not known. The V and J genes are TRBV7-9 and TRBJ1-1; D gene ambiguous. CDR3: CASMGRLGEAFF. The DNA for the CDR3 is TGTGCCTCCATGGGCAGGTTGGGCGAAGCTTTCTTT.